This TCR beta chain was recorded in a study of control samples from healthy donors and cancer patients. This clone was seen more than once but under ten times. Trimming pared 4 bases from V and 0 bases from J, leaving 4 bases between. Germline CDR1 SGHTA, CDR2 FQGNSA. The CDR3 totals 14 residues. This table comes from immunoSEQ multiplex PCR, and its TCRdb copy is limited to in-frame clones, with some not included. The sample lists around 64,000 clones, over 85% seen once, with 5% to 6.5% in the top ten. This rearrangement joins TRBV7-2 to TRBJ2-6; D is ambiguous. This TCR came from a man aged 60-69 years with colorectal cancer. Sequencing used PBMCs. CDR3 nucleotide sequence: TGTGCCAGCAGCTCCAGCTCTGGGGCCAACGTCCTGACTTTC. Residues: CASSSSSGANVLTF. The whole variable domain, filled in from reference TRBV7-2 and TRBJ2-6, reads GAGVSQSPSNKVTEKGKDVELRCDPISGHTALYWYRQSLGQGLEFLIYFQGNSAPDKSGLPSDRFSAERTGGSVSTLTIQRTQQEDSAVYLCASSSSSGANVLTFGAGSRLTVL.